The sequence of this TCR beta chain was determined in a study of CD8 T cells in ankylosing spondylitis. Notes on the study in general: Ankylosing spondylitis blood seemed to carry a telltale TCR beta motif made of several highly homologous variants. Past studies reported some motif variants in reactive arthritis synovial fluid and blood.

Molecular-barcoded quantitative 5'-RACE produced these TCR beta libraries. TCRdb independently ran MiXCR on the 5' RACE reads; one entry per CDR3 protein. The sample lists around 450,000 distinct CDR3 sequences, roughly a quarter occurring once. V shed 2 bases and J shed 5 bases, with 17 bases lying between them. CDR1 is SGHRS and CDR2 is YFSETQ in the germline V gene. This CDR3 comprises 15 residues. Comment on this clonotype: Its antigen is not identified.

This clonotype originated in a male donor with ankylosing spondylitis. The rearrangement uses TRBV5-1 and TRBJ2-7; the D call may be TRBD1 or TRBD2 (6 bases each). The sequencing sample was made of blood, either unsorted or a sorted T cell fraction (not recorded which). CDR3 region: CASSFPGGGDDEQYF. In DNA form, the CDR3 reads TGCGCCAGCAGCTTCCCCGGGGGCGGGGACGACGAGCAGTACTTC.